These T cell receptor beta chains were read from a single sample in a study of blood T cells in healthy people across ages. Each CDR3 protein gets one entry after TCRdb re-called the 5' RACE reads with MiXCR. The table includes roughly 700,000 distinct CDR3 sequences, 25% detected once. These same data were also listed under a study on T cells of mothers and their children.

The sample consisted of blood. The receptor set was obtained from a boy younger than 18 in good health. CDR3s include the opening cysteine and the closing phenylalanine or tryptophan. The order of the fields is CDR3 protein, J gene, V gene.

CDR3 protein: CASSQRIAGEQETQYF
J gene: TRBJ2-5
V gene: TRBV4-3

CDR3 protein: CAIGDRDQETQYF
J gene: TRBJ2-5
V gene: TRBV10-3

CDR3 protein: CSALLEGTDTQYF
J gene: TRBJ2-3
V gene: TRBV29-1

CDR3 protein: CASSQDFSDNEQFF
J gene: .
V gene: TRBV4-2

CDR3 protein: CASSVGVTYEQYF
J gene: TRBJ2-7
V gene: TRBV9

CDR3 protein: CASSFGGRANQPQHF
J gene: TRBJ1-5
V gene: TRBV28

CDR3 protein: CASSLTGGDEVYEQYF
J gene: TRBJ2-7
V gene: TRBV7-9

CDR3 protein: CASSSRVPVVYEQYF
J gene: .
V gene: TRBV5-6

CDR3 protein: CASSVDGGTQETQYF
J gene: .
V gene: TRBV9

CDR3 protein: CASSWQTNEKLFF
J gene: TRBJ1-4
V gene: TRBV5-1

CDR3 protein: CSVEVHGGYNEQFF
J gene: TRBJ2-1
V gene: TRBV29-1

CDR3 protein: CSVVLAGKGIYEQYF
J gene: TRBJ2-7
V gene: TRBV29-1

CDR3 protein: CSARFTLYNEQFF
J gene: TRBJ2-1
V gene: TRBV20-1

CDR3 protein: CASSHGGGSAYEQYF
J gene: TRBJ2-7
V gene: TRBV3-1

CDR3 protein: CASSLVGLTHDEQFF
J gene: TRBJ2-1
V gene: TRBV7-2

CDR3 protein: CASKTGQGAGANVLTF
J gene: TRBJ2-6
V gene: TRBV12-3/TRBV12-4

CDR3 protein: CASSLARGEYVRGYTF
J gene: TRBJ1-2
V gene: TRBV7-2

CDR3 protein: CSASPARQDLSYEQYF
J gene: .
V gene: TRBV20-1

CDR3 protein: CASSLVRMAYEQYF
J gene: TRBJ2-7
V gene: TRBV11-2

CDR3 protein: CASSVGGSQETQYF
J gene: TRBJ2-5
V gene: TRBV9

CDR3 protein: CASSLGTGQSYEQYF
J gene: TRBJ2-7
V gene: TRBV28

CDR3 protein: CASSLGSGDPHGYTF
J gene: TRBJ1-2
V gene: TRBV13

CDR3 protein: CASSRGTSGGVSYEQYF
J gene: .
V gene: TRBV5-4

CDR3 protein: CASSQRSDNEQFF
J gene: TRBJ2-1
V gene: TRBV3-1

CDR3 protein: CASSIWGDTFF
J gene: TRBJ2-1
V gene: TRBV19

CDR3 protein: CSARDPRASGETQYF
J gene: .
V gene: TRBV20-1

CDR3 protein: CSASRQGNTEAFF
J gene: TRBJ1-1
V gene: TRBV20-1

CDR3 protein: CASSPIGTGDSPLHF
J gene: TRBJ1-6
V gene: TRBV18

CDR3 protein: CSALGRVSGSYNEQFF
J gene: TRBJ2-1
V gene: TRBV29-1

CDR3 protein: CSAAQGTGVGETQYF
J gene: TRBJ2-5
V gene: TRBV20-1

CDR3 protein: CASSVDGGVTDTQYF
J gene: TRBJ2-3
V gene: TRBV9

CDR3 protein: CASSRQTGSQETQYF
J gene: TRBJ2-5
V gene: TRBV7-2

CDR3 protein: CSVEGGTSGNEQFF
J gene: TRBJ2-1
V gene: TRBV29-1

CDR3 protein: CASSLDGLRGEQFF
J gene: TRBJ2-1
V gene: TRBV7-8

CDR3 protein: CASSLRLGLVYEQYF
J gene: TRBJ2-7
V gene: TRBV27

CDR3 protein: CASTSGQSSYEQYF
J gene: TRBJ2-7
V gene: TRBV27

CDR3 protein: CSVEVAAKQFF
J gene: TRBJ2-1
V gene: TRBV29-1

CDR3 protein: CASTSGVQPQHF
J gene: TRBJ1-5
V gene: TRBV19

CDR3 protein: CASSFTGVHGYTF
J gene: TRBJ1-2
V gene: TRBV13

CDR3 protein: CASSFLWGGGMNTEAFF
J gene: TRBJ1-1
V gene: TRBV5-5

CDR3 protein: CSVSGGLAGGGTQYF
J gene: TRBJ2-3
V gene: TRBV29-1

CDR3 protein: CSASPGRLDIQYF
J gene: TRBJ2-4
V gene: TRBV20-1

CDR3 protein: CASSQGQGLGYTF
J gene: TRBJ1-2
V gene: TRBV7-2

CDR3 protein: CSVQAESSYNEQFF
J gene: TRBJ2-1
V gene: TRBV29-1

CDR3 protein: CASSQGNRGLTEAFF
J gene: TRBJ1-1
V gene: TRBV3-1

CDR3 protein: CASSILGVGTEAFF
J gene: TRBJ1-1
V gene: TRBV19

CDR3 protein: CASSEGGTQETQYF
J gene: TRBJ2-5
V gene: TRBV6-1

CDR3 protein: CASSDGLAGEEQYF
J gene: TRBJ2-7
V gene: TRBV5-1

CDR3 protein: CASSVPADLGGSTEAFF
J gene: TRBJ1-1
V gene: TRBV5-6

CDR3 protein: CASSGTSGWDDEQFF
J gene: TRBJ2-1
V gene: TRBV9

CDR3 protein: CASSYLDKQYF
J gene: TRBJ2-5
V gene: TRBV6-6

CDR3 protein: CASRGTGGVEQFF
J gene: TRBJ2-1
V gene: TRBV4-2

CDR3 protein: CASRSRTLVF
J gene: TRBJ2-5
V gene: TRBV28